The 3 T cell receptor beta chains listed next were all sequenced from one sample in a study of a mutant IDH1 vaccine in newly diagnosed glioma. Only in-frame clones appear in the TCRdb table, and some are missing; sequencing was by immunoSEQ multiplex PCR. Counted here are tens of thousands of clones, around 81% occurring once; the ten biggest clones make up 4.5% to 5.5%. Time point indicated: week 35, safety follow-up. The content of each vaccine dose was 300 ug of mutant IDH1 20-mer peptide, and topical imiquimod accompanied it. No antigen has been identified for these receptors. Specimen: PBMCs, collected from a glioma patient whose treatment included an IDH1 peptide vaccine. The source is a middle-aged woman with glioma. Some clones in this sample may be carry-over from other donors' samples.

V and J are TRBV10-3 and TRBJ1-1; TRBD1 aligns across 7 bases. The J segment lost 3 bases and the V segment lost 7 bases, leaving 8 bases of the junction unmatched. The CDR3 extends over 14 amino acids. Germline V gene lookup returns CDR1 ENHRY and CDR2 SYGVKD. Here the CDR3 DNA reads TGTGCCATCAAGGGAGGGGACAGAGACACTGAAGCTTTCTTT. This codes for CAIKGGDRDTEAFF.

V is TRBV7-9 and J is TRBJ1-1; no clear D gene. Germline loops: CDR1 SEHNR, CDR2 FQNEAQ (reference sequence). There are 14 residues in the CDR3. V shed 3 bases and J shed 1 base, with 9 bases lying between them. CDR3 sequence reads: CASSLGGPNTEAFF. CDR3 DNA sequence: TGTGCCAGCAGCTTGGGCGGACCGAACACTGAAGCTTTCTTT.

The gene calls are TRBV14 and TRBJ1-3, with 7 bases aligning to TRBD1. The CDR3 is 16 residues long. Germline-derived CDR1 and CDR2 are SGHDN and FVKESK. The junction had 5 bases not matched to a gene; V was cut back by 1 base and J by 2 bases. As DNA, the CDR3 is TGTGCCAGCAGCCAAGGGGGACAGATCACTGGAAACACCATATATTTT. Its protein product is CASSQGGQITGNTIYF.